The 9 T cell receptor beta chains given below trace back to one sample, sequenced in a study of shared clonotypes between healthy human individuals. Libraries were prepared by immunoSEQ multiplex PCR; TCRdb keeps only in-frame clonotypes and omits some of them. In the table there are 950,000 to 1,300,000 clones, approximately 72% of which are singletons. The sequenced sample consisted of memory CD4+ T cells sorted from blood. This sample's subset: CD45RA-negative fraction. The receptors originated from a man between 18 and 29 years old in good health.

The chain joins TRBV28 to TRBJ1-5, with 8 bases fitting TRBD1. CDR1 and CDR2 (germline): MDHEN, SYDVKM. This CDR3 comprises 16 residues. Losses at the gene ends were 6 bases for V and 2 bases for J; bases not matched to a gene: 9. This chain's CDR3 is CASRTGQGVGNQPQHF. Here the CDR3 DNA reads TGTGCCAGCAGAACCGGACAGGGCGTCGGCAATCAGCCCCAGCATTTT.

The chain is built from TRBV6-5 and TRBJ2-7; 9 bases match TRBD1. The CDR3 contains 14 residues. Per the germline V gene, CDR1 is MNHEY and CDR2 is SVGAGI. The J segment lost 6 bases and the V segment lost 2 bases, leaving 5 bases of the junction unmatched. The CDR3 here is CASSYNRGQGEQYF. CDR3 DNA sequence: TGTGCCAGCAGTTACAACAGGGGACAGGGCGAGCAGTACTTC.

The V gene is TRBV6-6, the J gene TRBJ2-1; 10 bases are a match to TRBD2. Germline V CDR1 and CDR2: MNHNY, SVGAGI (reference sequence). This CDR3 comprises 12 residues. V trimming: 6 bases; J trimming: 13 bases; junction bases outside the gene matches: 6. The CDR3 reads CASSPPSGSQFF. DNA of the CDR3: TGTGCCAGCAGCCCTCCTAGCGGGAGTCAGTTCTTC.

The chain recombines TRBV10-1 with TRBJ1-2, with TRBD1 matching 9 bases. After removal of 2 bases from V and 6 bases from J, the junction contained 10 bases not matched to a gene. Germline V gene data show CDR1 as WNHNN and CDR2 as SYGVQD (reference sequence). This CDR3 has 16 residues. CDR3 sequence: CASSEGSPGQGNGYTF. CDR3 nucleotides: TGCGCCAGCAGTGAGGGGTCACCGGGACAGGGAAATGGCTACACCTTC.

This clone was counted a single time. This sample also contains other DNA sequences that code for the same CDR3. The chain employs TRBV5-1 and TRBJ2-7, with TRBD1 matching over 9 bases. Germline lookup yields CDR1 SGHRS and CDR2 YFSETQ. V trimming: 5 bases; J trimming: 0 bases; junction bases outside the gene matches: 3. The CDR3 length is 14 residues. The CDR3 spells CASSRTGDSYEQYF. In nucleotides, the CDR3 is TGCGCCAGCAGTCGGACAGGGGACTCCTACGAGCAGTACTTC. Together with reference TRBV5-1 and TRBJ2-7, the CDR3 gives the full variable domain: KAGVTQTPRYLIKTRGQQVTLSCSPISGHRSVSWYQQTPGQGLQFLFEYFSETQRNKGNFPGRFSGRQFSNSRSEMNVSTLELGDSALYLCASSRTGDSYEQYFGPGTRLTVT.

The chain uses TRBV6-5 and TRBJ1-1, with 7 bases lining up with TRBD1. CDR3 length: 14 amino acids. V was pared by 6 bases and J by 4 bases, with 8 bases of the junction left unmatched. Germline CDR1 reads MNHEY; CDR2 reads SVGAGI. CDR3: CASSTAQGVTEAFF. CDR3 coding DNA: TGTGCCAGCAGCACGGCGCAGGGGGTCACTGAAGCTTTCTTT.

This clone has only a few counts. The V and J genes are TRBV5-1 and TRBJ2-7, with D perhaps TRBD1 or TRBD2 (5 bases each). With 0 bases removed from V and 2 bases from J, the gap between germline ends came to 9 bases. The CDR3 has 14 residues. Per the germline V gene, CDR1 is SGHRS and CDR2 is YFSETQ. CDR3 region: CASSLGQTTYEQYF. CDR3 nucleotides: TGCGCCAGCAGCTTGGGACAGACTACCTACGAGCAGTACTTC.

The genes are TRBV11-2 and TRBJ2-7; 12 nucleotides match TRBD2. CDR1 and CDR2 from the germline V gene are SGHAT and FQNNGV. V shed 2 bases and J 4 bases; nucleotides not matched to a gene: 6. The length of the CDR3 is 16 residues. The CDR3 protein is CASSLRAGTSGYEQYF. The CDR3 coding sequence is TGTGCCAGCAGCTTAAGGGCGGGGACTAGCGGGTACGAGCAGTACTTC.

Notes on this clone: Other nucleotide sequences from this sample produce the same CDR3. The gene calls are TRBV6-1 and TRBJ2-3; D is possibly TRBD1 or TRBD2 (5 bases each). Trimming took 2 bases from V and 6 from J, leaving 12 bases between them. The germline gives CDR1 MNHNS, CDR2 SASEGT. The CDR3 totals 14 residues. The CDR3 nucleotides are TGTGCCAGCAGTGAAACTGGGGGTCCGGATACGCAGTATTTT. Amino acids: CASSETGGPDTQYF.